The rows below give T cell receptor beta chains drawn from one sample of a study of early T cells in non-severe SARS-CoV-2 infection. TCRdb reprocessed the 5' RACE reads with MiXCR, giving one entry per CDR3 protein. The sample has 100,000 to 140,000 distinct CDR3 sequences; over 8.5% are singletons. The specimen sequenced was whole blood. These receptors were collected from an adult who was a healthcare worker with PCR-confirmed SARS-CoV-2 infection or an uninfected control (not recorded which). Each CDR3 is given with its conserved first and last residue. D genes are given only for firm matches. Clone size appears in some rows only: once, few, many, or a class for an expanded clone.

cdr3_aa	cdr3_nt	clone_size	j_call	d_call	v_call
CASSYVSGGANVLTF	TGTGCCAGCAGTTACGTGTCGGGTGGGGCCAACGTCCTGACTTTC	few	TRBJ2-6	.	TRBV6-6
CASSHSTGEETQYF	TGTGCCAGCAGCCATTCTACAGGGGAAGAGACCCAGTACTTC	.	TRBJ2-5	TRBD1	TRBV7-9
CSVESRQGVRNIQYF	TGCAGCGTTGAGTCTAGACAGGGTGTCAGGAACATTCAGTACTTC	many	TRBJ2-4	TRBD1	TRBV29-1
CASSPVGSSYEQYF	TGTGCCAGCAGCCCTGTGGGATCCTCCTACGAGCAGTACTTC	many	TRBJ2-7	.	TRBV6-5
CASGLANTDTQYF	TGTGCCAGCGGACTAGCCAACACAGATACGCAGTATTTT	.	TRBJ2-3	TRBD2	TRBV5-6
CASSIEGRGFF	TGTGCCAGCAGTATAGAGGGAAGGGGGTTCTTC	.	TRBJ2-1	.	TRBV6-2/TRBV6-3
CASSLLAGVTEAFF	TGTGCCAGCAGCTTACTCGCGGGCGTCACTGAAGCTTTCTTT	.	TRBJ1-1	.	TRBV7-9
CSARQWVAQETQYF	TGCAGTGCTAGACAATGGGTAGCGCAAGAGACCCAGTACTTC	.	TRBJ2-5	.	TRBV20-1
CASFRTGNGYTF	TGTGCCAGCTTCCGGACCGGTAATGGCTACACCTTC	few	TRBJ1-2	.	TRBV28
CASSQDRGLYEQFF	TGCGCCAGCAGCCAAGATCGGGGGCTTTATGAGCAGTTCTTC	few	TRBJ2-1	.	TRBV4-1
CSARDPGTEAFF	TGCAGTGCTAGAGATCCCGGAACTGAAGCTTTCTTT	many	TRBJ1-1	.	TRBV20-1
CASSVTSGSDTQYF	TGTGCCAGCAGTGTAACTAGCGGGAGTGATACGCAGTATTTT	.	TRBJ2-3	TRBD2	TRBV2